This T cell receptor beta chain comes out of a study of T-cell reconstitution after alpha-beta-depleted transplantation in children. The CDR3 is made up of 16 amino acids. V shed 1 base and J 4 bases; nucleotides not matched to a gene: 6. As regards this clonotype: Its target is not known.

The study, taken as a whole, reports: A year post-transplant, T-cell counts and diversity derived mostly from newly produced T cells. Alpha-beta T cells about two months after transplant reportedly derived from several hundred expanded graft clones.

A TCRbeta library incorporating unique molecular identifiers was prepared. One entry per CDR3 protein, called by TCRdb with MiXCR from the PCR reads. Counted here are some 350,000 distinct CDR3 sequences, about 16% occurring once; the ten biggest clones make up approximately 44%. This receptor was obtained from a male patient aged 2 to 9 who had a stem cell transplant for acute lymphoblastic leukemia, so the T cells may come from the graft donor. The sample consisted of PBMCs, mostly from graft donor cells, taken 360 days after TCRalphabeta/CD19-depleted stem cell transplant. This chain joins TRBV12-3 or TRBV12-4 and TRBJ2-1, with 8 bases that match TRBD2. In nucleotides, the CDR3 is TGTGCCAGCAGTTTAGGCGGGAGGAGGTATTACAATGAGCAGTTCTTC. It yields the protein CASSLGGRRYYNEQFF.